This T cell receptor beta chain was recovered during a study of blood T cell repertoires in COVID-19 (dated by TCRdb to 2018 to 2021). Study-level background: Collaborator samples came from the United States, Italy and Spain and covered acute and convalescent phases of COVID-19. The prospective study material was composed of cDNA or gDNA derived from T cells, B-cell-depleted T cells, or PBMCs. Subjects who had been exposed to COVID-19, were actively infected with it, or had recovered from it provided the deeply sampled blood TCRbeta repertoires that made up the dataset. The repertoires were released in a freely available public database meant as a resource for research on the immune response to SARS-CoV-2. The samples were drawn from two sources: the first 160 participants of the ongoing ImmuneRACE study, and fewer than 1,500 subjects contributed by 6 global collaborators. The sample metadata nearly always contained a de-identified subject ID, COVID-19 status, age in years and sex. Where HLA class I and class II types were available, the types were taken from metadata supplied by the sample provider, not from assay-based typing.

Findings and caveats that apply to the study as a whole: The quantity of clinical and demographic metadata differed by source and by participant and was supplied without curation.

One collaborating source in Seattle enrolled patients while the patients were actively infected and followed the patients over time throughout the course of disease. Collaborating institutions collected whole blood in K2EDTA tubes following their own protocols. For TCRbeta analysis, collaborator samples were shipped as frozen whole blood, as isolated PBMCs, or as DNA extracted from either sample type. Trimming removed 3 bases from V and 4 bases from J, leaving 12 bases between the germline ends. In the germline V gene (reference sequence), CDR1 corresponds to MNHEY and CDR2 to SMNVEV. The CDR3 starts with the cysteine, ends with the phenylalanine, and has 14 residues. The kept DNA is CDR3 alone, 42 bases in frame from the first base. The immunoSEQ Assay, a bias-controlled multiplex PCR, was used to amplify TCRbeta CDR3 regions from genomic DNA. Per the source publication's procedure: Within the assay, amplification of reference gene primers was used to estimate how many nucleated cells each sample contained. Sequence reads were collapsed and filtered to measure the absolute abundance of every unique TCRbeta CDR3 rearrangement. For each sample, productive Simpson clonality was calculated as the square root of Simpson's diversity index across productive rearrangements. This is the immuneACCESS table as TCRdb keeps it, with only in-frame sequences that have V and J called. A part of the clones is gone; compared with another copy, unresolved V genes explain less than half, and the rest is unexplained. V, J and clone size reflect that table, while D and trimming were determined from the DNA. Counted in this sample were hundreds of thousands of clones; approximately 88% of them appeared once. The leading ten clones occupy around 3% of the sample.

To note about this clone: It has no known antigen specificity. No per-base quality is available; no much larger clone lies one base away.

This TCR derives from a woman aged 25-40 years with COVID-19, enrolled during active disease. The sequenced sample consisted of peripheral blood. The V and J genes are TRBV27 and TRBJ2-5; the D gene cannot be named for sure. The sequenced DNA: TGTGCCAGCAGTTTTTTGCCAGAATCAGAGACCCAGTACTTC. Its protein reads: CASSFLPESETQYF.